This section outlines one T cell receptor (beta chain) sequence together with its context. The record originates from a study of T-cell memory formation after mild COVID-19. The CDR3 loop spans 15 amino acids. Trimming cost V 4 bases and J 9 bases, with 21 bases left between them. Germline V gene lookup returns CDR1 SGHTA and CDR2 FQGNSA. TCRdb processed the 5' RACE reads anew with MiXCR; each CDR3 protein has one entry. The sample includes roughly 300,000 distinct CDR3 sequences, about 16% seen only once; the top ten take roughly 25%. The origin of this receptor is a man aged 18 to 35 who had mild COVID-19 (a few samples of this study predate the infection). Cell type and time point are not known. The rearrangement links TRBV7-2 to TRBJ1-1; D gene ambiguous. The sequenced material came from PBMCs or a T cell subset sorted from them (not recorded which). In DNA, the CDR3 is TGTGCCAGCAGCTCCGGCGGGAGCGGCAGGCTCCAAGCTTTCTTT. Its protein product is CASSSGGSGRLQAFF.